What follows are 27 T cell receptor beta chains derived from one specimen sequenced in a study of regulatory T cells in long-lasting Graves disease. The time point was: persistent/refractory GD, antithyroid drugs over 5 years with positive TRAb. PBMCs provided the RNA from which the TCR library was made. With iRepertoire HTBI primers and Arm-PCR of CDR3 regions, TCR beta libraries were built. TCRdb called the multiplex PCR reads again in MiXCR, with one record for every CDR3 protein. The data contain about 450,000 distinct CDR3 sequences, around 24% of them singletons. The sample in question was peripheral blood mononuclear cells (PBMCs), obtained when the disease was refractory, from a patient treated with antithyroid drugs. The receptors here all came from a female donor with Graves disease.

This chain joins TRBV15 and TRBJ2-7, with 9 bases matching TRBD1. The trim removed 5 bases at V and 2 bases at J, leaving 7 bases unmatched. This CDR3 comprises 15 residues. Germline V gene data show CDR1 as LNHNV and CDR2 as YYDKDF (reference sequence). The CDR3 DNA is TGTGCCACCAGCGGCCGGGACAGGGATACCTACGAGCAGTACTTC. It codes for CATSGRDRDTYEQYF.

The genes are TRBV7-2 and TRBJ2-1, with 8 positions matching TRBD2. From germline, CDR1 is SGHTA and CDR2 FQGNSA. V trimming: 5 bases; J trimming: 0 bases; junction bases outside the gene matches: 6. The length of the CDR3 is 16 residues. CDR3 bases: TGTGCCAGCAGCCCCTTAGCGGGGAGCTCCTACAATGAGCAGTTCTTC. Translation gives CASSPLAGSSYNEQFF.

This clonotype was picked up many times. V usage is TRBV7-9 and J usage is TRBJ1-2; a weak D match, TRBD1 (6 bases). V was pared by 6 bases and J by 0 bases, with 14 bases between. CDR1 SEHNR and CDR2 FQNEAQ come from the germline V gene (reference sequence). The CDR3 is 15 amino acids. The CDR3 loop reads CASSLGAGTNYGYTF. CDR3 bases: TGTGCCAGCAGTTTGGGGGCAGGGACTAACTATGGCTACACCTTC.

The CDR3 sequence is CASSLLSSNTGELFF. CDR3 DNA sequence: TGTGCCAGCAGCTTATTATCCAGTAACACCGGGGAGCTGTTTTTT. The V call is TRBV11-2, the J call TRBJ2-2; D call uncertain. Deletions cut 2 bases from V and 2 bases from J, with 9 bases between. The CDR3 length is 15 residues. Germline V lookup: CDR1 SGHAT, CDR2 FQNNGV.

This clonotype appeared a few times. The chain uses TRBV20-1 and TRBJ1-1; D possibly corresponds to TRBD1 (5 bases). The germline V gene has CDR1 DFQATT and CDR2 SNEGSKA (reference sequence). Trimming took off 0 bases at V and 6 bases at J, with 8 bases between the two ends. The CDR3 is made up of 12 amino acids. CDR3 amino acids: CSARESGPEAFF. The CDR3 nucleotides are TGCAGTGCTAGAGAATCAGGGCCTGAAGCTTTCTTT.

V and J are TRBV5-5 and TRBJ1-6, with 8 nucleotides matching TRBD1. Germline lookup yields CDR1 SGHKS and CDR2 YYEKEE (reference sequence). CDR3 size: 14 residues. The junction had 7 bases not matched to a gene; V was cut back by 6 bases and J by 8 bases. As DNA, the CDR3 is TGTGCCAGCAAGGAGACAGGGGTTGATTCACCCCTCCACTTT. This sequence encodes CASKETGVDSPLHF. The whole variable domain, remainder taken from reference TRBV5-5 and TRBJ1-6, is DAGVTQSPTHLIKTRGQQVTLRCSPISGHKSVSWYQQVLGQGPQFIFQYYEKEERGRGNFPDRFSARQFPNYSSELNVNALLLGDSALYLCASKETGVDSPLHFGNGTRLTVT.

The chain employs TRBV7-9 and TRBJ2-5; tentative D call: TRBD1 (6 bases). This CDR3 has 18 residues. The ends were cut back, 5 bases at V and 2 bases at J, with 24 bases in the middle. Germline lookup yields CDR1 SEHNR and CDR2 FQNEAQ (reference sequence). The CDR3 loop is CASSGGYLVGGPQETQYF. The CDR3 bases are TGTGCCAGCAGCGGGGGCTACCTGGTCGGCGGACCTCAAGAGACCCAGTACTTC. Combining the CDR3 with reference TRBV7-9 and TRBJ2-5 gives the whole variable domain DTGVSQNPRHKITKRGQNVTFRCDPISEHNRLYWYRQTLGQGPEFLTYFQNEAQLEKSRLLSDRFSAERPKGSFSTLEIQRTEQGDSAMYLCASSGGYLVGGPQETQYFGPGTRLLVL.

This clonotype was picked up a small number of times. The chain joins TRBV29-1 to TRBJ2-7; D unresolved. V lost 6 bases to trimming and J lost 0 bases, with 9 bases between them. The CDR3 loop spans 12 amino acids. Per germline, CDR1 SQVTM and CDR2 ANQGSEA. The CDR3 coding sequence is TGCAGCGTCCTCTTGAGCTCCTACGAGCAGTACTTC. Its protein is CSVLLSSYEQYF.

The DNA for the CDR3 is TGTGCCAGCACTCCCGGTAAAGCCTATGGCTACACCTTC. Protein: CASTPGKAYGYTF. The chain uses TRBV28 and TRBJ1-2; no firm D call. From germline, CDR1 is MDHEN and CDR2 SYDVKM. V lost 7 bases to trimming and J lost 4 bases, with 13 bases between them. The CDR3 contains 13 residues.

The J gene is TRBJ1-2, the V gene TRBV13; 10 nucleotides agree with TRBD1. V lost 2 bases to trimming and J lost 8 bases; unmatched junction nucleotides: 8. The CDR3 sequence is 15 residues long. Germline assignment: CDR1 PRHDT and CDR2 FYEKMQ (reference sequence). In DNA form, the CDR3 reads TGTGCCAGCAGCTTACCCGGGACAGGGGAGGAGGGCTACACCTTC. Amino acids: CASSLPGTGEEGYTF.

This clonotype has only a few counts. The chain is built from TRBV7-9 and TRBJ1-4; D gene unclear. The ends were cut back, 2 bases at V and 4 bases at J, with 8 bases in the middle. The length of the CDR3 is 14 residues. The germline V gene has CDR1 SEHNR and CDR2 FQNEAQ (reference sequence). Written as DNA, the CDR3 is TGTGCCAGCAGCTTAATCAGTGATAATGAAAAACTGTTTTTT. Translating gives CASSLISDNEKLFF. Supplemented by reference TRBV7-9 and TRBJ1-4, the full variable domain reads DTGVSQNPRHKITKRGQNVTFRCDPISEHNRLYWYRQTLGQGPEFLTYFQNEAQLEKSRLLSDRFSAERPKGSFSTLEIQRTEQGDSAMYLCASSLISDNEKLFFGSGTQLSVL.

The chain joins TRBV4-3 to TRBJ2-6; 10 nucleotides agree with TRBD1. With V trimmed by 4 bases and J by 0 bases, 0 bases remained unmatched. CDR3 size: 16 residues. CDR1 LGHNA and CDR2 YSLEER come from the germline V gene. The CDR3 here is CASSRTGGSGANVLTF. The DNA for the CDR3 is TGCGCCAGCAGCCGGACAGGGGGCTCTGGGGCCAACGTCCTGACTTTC.

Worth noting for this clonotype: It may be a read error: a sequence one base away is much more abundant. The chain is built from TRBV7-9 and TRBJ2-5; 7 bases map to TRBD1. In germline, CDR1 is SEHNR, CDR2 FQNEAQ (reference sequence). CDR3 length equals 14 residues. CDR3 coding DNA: TGTACCAGCAGCCAGACAGGGCACCAAGAGACCCAGTACTTC. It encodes CTSSQTGHQETQYF. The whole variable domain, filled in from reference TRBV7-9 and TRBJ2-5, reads DTGVSQNPRHKITKRGQNVTFRCDPISEHNRLYWYRQTLGQGPEFLTYFQNEAQLEKSRLLSDRFSAERPKGSFSTLEIQRTEQGDSAMYLCTSSQTGHQETQYFGPGTRLLVL.

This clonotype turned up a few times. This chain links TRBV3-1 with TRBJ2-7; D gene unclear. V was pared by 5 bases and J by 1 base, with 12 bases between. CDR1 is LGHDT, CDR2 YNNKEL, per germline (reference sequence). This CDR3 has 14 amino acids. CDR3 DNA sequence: TGTGCCAGCAGCTCTCGGAGAGGTTCCTACGAGCAGTACTTC. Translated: CASSSRRGSYEQYF.

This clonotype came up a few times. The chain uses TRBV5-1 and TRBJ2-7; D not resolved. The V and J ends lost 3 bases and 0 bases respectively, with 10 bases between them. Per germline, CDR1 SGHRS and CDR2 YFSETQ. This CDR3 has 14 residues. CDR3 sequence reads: CASSSPTLSYEQYF. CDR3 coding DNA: TGCGCCAGCAGCTCCCCTACCCTCTCCTACGAGCAGTACTTC.

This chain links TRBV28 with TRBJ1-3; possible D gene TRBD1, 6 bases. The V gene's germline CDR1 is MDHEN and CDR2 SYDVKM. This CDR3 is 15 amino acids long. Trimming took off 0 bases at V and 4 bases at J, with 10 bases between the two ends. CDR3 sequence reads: CASSLWAGVGNTIYF. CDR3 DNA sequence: TGTGCCAGCAGTTTATGGGCAGGGGTCGGAAACACCATATATTTT. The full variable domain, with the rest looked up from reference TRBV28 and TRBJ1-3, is DVKVTQSSRYLVKRTGEKVFLECVQDMDHENMFWYRQDPGLGLRLIYFSYDVKMKEKGDIPEGYSVSREKKERFSLILESASTNQTSMYLCASSLWAGVGNTIYFGEGSWLTVV.

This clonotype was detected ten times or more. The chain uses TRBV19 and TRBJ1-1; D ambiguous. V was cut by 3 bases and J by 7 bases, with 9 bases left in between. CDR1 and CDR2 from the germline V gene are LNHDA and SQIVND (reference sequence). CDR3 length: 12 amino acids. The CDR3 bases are TGTGCCAGTAGTATCTCGACAAGTGAAGCTTTCTTT. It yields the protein CASSISTSEAFF.

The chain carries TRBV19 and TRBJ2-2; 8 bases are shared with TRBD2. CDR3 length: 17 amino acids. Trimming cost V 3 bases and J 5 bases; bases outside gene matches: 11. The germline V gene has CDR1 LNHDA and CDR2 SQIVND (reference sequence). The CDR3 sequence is CASSMKDQREKTGELFF. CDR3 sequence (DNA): TGTGCCAGTAGTATGAAGGACCAGCGGGAGAAAACCGGGGAGCTGTTTTTT.

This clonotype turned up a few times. The CDR3 sequence: CASSLGGMGSYEQYF. The CDR3 DNA follows: TGTGCCAGCAGCTTAGGAGGGATGGGGTCCTACGAGCAGTACTTC. V gene TRBV13 combines with J gene TRBJ2-7; D not resolved. Trimming left V 0 bases short and J 1 base short, with 10 bases between. Germline CDR1 reads PRHDT; CDR2 reads FYEKMQ (reference sequence). This CDR3 has 15 amino acids.

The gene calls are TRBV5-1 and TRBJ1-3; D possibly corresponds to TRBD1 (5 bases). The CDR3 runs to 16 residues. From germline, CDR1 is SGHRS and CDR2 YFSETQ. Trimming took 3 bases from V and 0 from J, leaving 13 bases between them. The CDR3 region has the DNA TGCGCCAGCAGCTGGGATGTGGGGACCTCTGGAAACACCATATATTTT. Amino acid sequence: CASSWDVGTSGNTIYF.

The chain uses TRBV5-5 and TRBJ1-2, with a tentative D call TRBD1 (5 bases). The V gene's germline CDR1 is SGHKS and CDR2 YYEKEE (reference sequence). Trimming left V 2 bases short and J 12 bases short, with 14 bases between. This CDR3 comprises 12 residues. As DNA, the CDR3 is TGTGCCAGCAGCTTTCCGGGGCGTGGAGACACCTTC. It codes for CASSFPGRGDTF. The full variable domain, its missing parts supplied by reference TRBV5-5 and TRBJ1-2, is DAGVTQSPTHLIKTRGQQVTLRCSPISGHKSVSWYQQVLGQGPQFIFQYYEKEERGRGNFPDRFSARQFPNYSSELNVNALLLGDSALYLCASSFPGRGDTFGSGTRLTVV.

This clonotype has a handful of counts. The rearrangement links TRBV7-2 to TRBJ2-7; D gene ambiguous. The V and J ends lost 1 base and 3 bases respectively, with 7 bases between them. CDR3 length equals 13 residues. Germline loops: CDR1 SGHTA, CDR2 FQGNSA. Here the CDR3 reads CASSLGSFYEQYF. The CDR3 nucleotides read TGTGCCAGCAGCTTAGGTAGTTTCTACGAGCAGTACTTC.

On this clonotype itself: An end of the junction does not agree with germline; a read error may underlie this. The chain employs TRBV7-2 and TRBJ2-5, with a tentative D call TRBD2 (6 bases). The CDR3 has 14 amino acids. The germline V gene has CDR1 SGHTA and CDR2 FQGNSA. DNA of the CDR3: TGTGCCGGCAGCTACGGGGGTAAAGGAGGGACCCAGTACTTC. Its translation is CAGSYGGKGGTQYF.

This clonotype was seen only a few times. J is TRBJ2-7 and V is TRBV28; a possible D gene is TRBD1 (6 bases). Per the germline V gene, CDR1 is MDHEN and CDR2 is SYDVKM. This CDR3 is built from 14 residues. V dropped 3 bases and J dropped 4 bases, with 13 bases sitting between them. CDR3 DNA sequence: TGTGCCAGCAGTTTTCAACAGGGTAAATACGAGCAGTACTTC. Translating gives CASSFQQGKYEQYF.

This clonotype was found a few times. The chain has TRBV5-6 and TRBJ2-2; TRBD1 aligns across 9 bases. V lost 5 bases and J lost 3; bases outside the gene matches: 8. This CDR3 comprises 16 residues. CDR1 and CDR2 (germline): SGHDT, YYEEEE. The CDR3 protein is CASSRRRTGDTGELFF. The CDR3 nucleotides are TGTGCCAGCAGTAGGCGAAGGACAGGGGACACCGGGGAGCTGTTTTTT.

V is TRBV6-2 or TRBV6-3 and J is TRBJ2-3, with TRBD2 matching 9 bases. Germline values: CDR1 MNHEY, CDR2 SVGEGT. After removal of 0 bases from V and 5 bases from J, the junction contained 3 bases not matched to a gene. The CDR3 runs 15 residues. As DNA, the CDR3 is TGTGCCAGCAGTTACTCGCGGGAGGGTGGAGATACGCAGTATTTT. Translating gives CASSYSREGGDTQYF.

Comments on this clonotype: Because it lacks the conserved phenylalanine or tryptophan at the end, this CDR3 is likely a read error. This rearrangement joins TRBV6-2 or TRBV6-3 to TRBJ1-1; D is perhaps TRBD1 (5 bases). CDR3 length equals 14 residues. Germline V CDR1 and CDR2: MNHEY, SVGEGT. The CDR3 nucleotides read TGTGCCAGCAGTTATAATGGGGGGAACACTGATGCTTTCCTT. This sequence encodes CASSYNGGNTDAFL.